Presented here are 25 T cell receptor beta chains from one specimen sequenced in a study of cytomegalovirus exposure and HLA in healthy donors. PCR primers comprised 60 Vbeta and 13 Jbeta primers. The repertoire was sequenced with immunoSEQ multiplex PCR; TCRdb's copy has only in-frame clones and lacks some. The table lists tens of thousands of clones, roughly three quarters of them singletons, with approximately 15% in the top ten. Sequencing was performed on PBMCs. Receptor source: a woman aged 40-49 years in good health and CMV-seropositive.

CDR3 coding DNA: TGTGCCAGCAGTGGTACAGGGTCGGGTTCACCCCTCCACTTT. It yields the protein CASSGTGSGSPLHF. The J gene is TRBJ1-6, the V gene TRBV6-4, with a tentative D call TRBD1 (6 bases). The CDR3 totals 14 residues. The V gene's germline CDR1 is MRHNA and CDR2 SNTAGT. Trimming shortened V by 4 bases and J by 9 bases, and 13 bases separated the two germline ends.

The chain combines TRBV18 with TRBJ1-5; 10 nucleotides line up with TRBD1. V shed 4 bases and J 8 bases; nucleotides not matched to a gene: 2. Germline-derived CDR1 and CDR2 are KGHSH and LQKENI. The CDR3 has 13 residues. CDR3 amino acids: CASSQGTGEPQHF. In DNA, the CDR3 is TGTGCCAGCTCACAAGGGACAGGGGAGCCCCAGCATTTT. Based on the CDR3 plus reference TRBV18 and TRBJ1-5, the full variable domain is NAGVMQNPRHLVRRRGQEARLRCSPMKGHSHVYWYRQLPEEGLKFMVYLQKENIIDESGMPKERFSAEFPKEGPSILRIQQVVRGDSAAYFCASSQGTGEPQHFGDGTRLSIL.

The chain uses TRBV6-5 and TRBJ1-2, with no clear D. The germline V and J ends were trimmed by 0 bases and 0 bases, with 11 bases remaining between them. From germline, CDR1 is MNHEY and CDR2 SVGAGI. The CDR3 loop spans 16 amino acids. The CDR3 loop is CASSYSKAYANYGYTF. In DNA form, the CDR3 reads TGTGCCAGCAGTTACTCGAAAGCGTACGCTAACTATGGCTACACCTTC.

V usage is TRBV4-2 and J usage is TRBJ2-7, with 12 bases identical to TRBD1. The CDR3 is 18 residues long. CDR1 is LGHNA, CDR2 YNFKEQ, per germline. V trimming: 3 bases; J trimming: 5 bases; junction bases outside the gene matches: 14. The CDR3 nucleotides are TGTGCCAGCAGCCAGAGGCCAATTCCGGGACAGGGGGCTGACGAGCAGTACTTC. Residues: CASSQRPIPGQGADEQYF.

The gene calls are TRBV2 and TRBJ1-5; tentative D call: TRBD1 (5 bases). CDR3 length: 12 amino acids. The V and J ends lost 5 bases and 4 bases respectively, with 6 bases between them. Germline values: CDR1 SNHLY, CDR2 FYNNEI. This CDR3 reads CASSRQNQPQHF. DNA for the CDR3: TGTGCCAGCAGTAGACAGAATCAGCCCCAGCATTTT.

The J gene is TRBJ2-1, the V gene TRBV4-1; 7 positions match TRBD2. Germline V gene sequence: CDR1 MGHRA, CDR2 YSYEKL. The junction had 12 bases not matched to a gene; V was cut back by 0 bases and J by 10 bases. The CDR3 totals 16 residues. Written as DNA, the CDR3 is TGCGCCAGCAGCCAAGATGAGAGCGGGGCAAGATGGGAGCAGTTCTTC. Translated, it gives CASSQDESGARWEQFF.

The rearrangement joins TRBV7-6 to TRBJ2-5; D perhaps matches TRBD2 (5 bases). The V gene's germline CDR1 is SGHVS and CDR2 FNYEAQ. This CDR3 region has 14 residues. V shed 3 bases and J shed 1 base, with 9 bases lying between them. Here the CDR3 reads CASSFLATQETQYF. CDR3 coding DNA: TGTGCCAGCAGCTTCCTAGCTACCCAAGAGACCCAGTACTTC.

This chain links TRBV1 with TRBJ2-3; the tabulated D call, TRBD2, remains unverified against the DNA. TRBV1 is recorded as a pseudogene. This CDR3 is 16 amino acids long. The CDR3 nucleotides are TGCACCAGCAGCCAAGACCGTTGGCTAGCAGTAGATACGCAGTATTTT. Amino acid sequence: CTSSQDRWLAVDTQYF.

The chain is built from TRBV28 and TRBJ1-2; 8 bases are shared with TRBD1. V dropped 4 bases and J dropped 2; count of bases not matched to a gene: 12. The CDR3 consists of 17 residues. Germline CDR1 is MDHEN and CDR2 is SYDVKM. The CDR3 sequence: CASSYDLVGQGNYGYTF. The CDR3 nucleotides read TGTGCCAGCAGTTATGACCTCGTAGGACAGGGCAACTATGGCTACACCTTC.

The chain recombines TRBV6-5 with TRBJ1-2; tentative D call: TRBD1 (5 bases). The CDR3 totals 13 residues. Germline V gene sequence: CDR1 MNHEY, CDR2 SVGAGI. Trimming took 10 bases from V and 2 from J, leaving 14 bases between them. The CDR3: CATGRRENYGYTF. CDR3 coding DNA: TGTGCCACGGGGCGGAGGGAGAACTATGGCTACACCTTC.

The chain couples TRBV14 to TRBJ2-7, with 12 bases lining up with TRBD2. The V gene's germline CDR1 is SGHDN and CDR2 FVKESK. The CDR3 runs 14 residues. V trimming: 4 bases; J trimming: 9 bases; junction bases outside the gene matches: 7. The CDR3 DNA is TGTGCCAGCAGCCTGCTAGCGGGAGGGCCGGGGCAGTACTTC. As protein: CASSLLAGGPGQYF.

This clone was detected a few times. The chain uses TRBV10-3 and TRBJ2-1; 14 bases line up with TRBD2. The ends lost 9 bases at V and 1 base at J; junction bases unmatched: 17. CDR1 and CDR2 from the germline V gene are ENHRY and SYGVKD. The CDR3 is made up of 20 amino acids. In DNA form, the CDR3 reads TGTGCCATGCTTTTTTGCAGGACTAGCGGGAGGATCTTATCCTACAATGAGCAGTTCTTC. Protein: CAMLFCRTSGRILSYNEQFF.

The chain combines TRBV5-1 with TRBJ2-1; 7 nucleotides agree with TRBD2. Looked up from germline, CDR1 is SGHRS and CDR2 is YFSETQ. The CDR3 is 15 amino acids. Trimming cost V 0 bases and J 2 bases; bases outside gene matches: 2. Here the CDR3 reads CASSLEAGAYNEQFF. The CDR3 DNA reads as TGCGCCAGCAGCTTGGAGGCGGGGGCCTACAATGAGCAGTTCTTC. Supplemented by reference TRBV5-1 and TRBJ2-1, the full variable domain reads KAGVTQTPRYLIKTRGQQVTLSCSPISGHRSVSWYQQTPGQGLQFLFEYFSETQRNKGNFPGRFSGRQFSNSRSEMNVSTLELGDSALYLCASSLEAGAYNEQFFGPGTRLTVL.

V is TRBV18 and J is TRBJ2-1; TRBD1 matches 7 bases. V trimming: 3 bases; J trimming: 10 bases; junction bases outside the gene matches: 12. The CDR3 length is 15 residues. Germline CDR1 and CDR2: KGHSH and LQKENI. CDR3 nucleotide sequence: TGTGCCAGCTCACCTGGACAGGTAGAGGGGCAGGAGCAGTTCTTC. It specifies CASSPGQVEGQEQFF.

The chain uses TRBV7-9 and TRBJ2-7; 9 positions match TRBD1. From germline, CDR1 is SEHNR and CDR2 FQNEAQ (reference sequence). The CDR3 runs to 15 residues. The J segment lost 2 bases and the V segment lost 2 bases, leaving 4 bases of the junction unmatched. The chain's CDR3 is CASSLSGDRAYEQYF. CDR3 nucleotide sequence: TGTGCCAGCAGCTTATCTGGGGACAGGGCCTACGAGCAGTACTTC.

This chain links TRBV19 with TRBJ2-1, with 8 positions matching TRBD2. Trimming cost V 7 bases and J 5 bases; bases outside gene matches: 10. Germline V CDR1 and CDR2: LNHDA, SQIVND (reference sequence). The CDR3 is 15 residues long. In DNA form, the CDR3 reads TGTGCCAGTATTCGCGGCGGGGGGCGAGACAATGAGCAGTTCTTC. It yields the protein CASIRGGGRDNEQFF.

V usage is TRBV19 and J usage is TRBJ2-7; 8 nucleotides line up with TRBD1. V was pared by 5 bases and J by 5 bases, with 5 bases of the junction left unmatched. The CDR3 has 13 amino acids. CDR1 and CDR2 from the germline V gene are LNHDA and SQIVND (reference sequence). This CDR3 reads CASSFIQGDEQYF. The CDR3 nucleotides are TGTGCCAGTAGTTTCATACAGGGGGACGAGCAGTACTTC.

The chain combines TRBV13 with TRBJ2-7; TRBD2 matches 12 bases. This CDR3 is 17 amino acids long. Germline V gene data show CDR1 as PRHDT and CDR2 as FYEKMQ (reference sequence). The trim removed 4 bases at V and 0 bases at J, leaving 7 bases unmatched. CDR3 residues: CASSWGTSGFNSYEQYF. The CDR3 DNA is TGTGCCAGCAGCTGGGGGACTAGCGGGTTTAACTCCTACGAGCAGTACTTC.

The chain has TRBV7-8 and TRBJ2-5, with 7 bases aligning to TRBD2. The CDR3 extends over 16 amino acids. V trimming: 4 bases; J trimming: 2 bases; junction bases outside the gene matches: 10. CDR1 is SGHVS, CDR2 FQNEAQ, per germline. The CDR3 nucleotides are TGTGCCAGCAGCTGGGGAGGGGCCGGGACGCAAGAGACCCAGTACTTC. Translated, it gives CASSWGGAGTQETQYF.

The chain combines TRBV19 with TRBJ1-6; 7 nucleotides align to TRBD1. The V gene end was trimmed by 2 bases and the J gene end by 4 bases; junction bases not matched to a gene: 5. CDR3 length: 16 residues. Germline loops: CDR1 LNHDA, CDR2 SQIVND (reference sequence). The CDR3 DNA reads TGTGCCAGTAGTATAACCAGGGGGAAGTATAATTCACCCCTCCACTTT. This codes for CASSITRGKYNSPLHF.

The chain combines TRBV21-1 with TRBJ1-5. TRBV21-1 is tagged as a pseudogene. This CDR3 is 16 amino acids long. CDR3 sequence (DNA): TGTGCCAGCAGCAAAGGGCGGGTTCTTAGCAATCAGCCCCAGCATTTT. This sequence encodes CASSKGRVLSNQPQHF.

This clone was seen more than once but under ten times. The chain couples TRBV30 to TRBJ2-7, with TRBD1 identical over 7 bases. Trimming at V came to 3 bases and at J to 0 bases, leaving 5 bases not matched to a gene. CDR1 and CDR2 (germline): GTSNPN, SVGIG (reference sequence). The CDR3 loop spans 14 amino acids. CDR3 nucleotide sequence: TGTGCCTGGAGGATGGGGACAGCCTCCTACGAGCAGTACTTC. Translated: CAWRMGTASYEQYF. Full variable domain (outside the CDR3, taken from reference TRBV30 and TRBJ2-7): SQTIHQWPATLVQPVGSPLSLECTVEGTSNPNLYWYRQAAGRGLQLLFYSVGIGQISSEVPQNLSASRPQDRQFILSSKKLLLSDSGFYLCAWRMGTASYEQYFGPGTRLTVT.

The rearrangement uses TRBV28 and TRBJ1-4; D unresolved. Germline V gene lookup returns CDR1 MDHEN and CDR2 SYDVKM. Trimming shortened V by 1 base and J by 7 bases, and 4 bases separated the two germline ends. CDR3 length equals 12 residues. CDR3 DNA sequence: TGTGCCAGCAGTTTATTTAGTGAAAAACTGTTTTTT. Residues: CASSLFSEKLFF.

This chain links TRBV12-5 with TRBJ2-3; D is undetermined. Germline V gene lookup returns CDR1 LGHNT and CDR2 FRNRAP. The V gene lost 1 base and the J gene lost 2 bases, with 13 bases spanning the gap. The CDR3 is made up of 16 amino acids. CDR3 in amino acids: CASGLGAVYSTDTQYF. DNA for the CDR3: TGTGCTAGTGGTTTGGGGGCCGTTTATTCCACAGATACGCAGTATTTT.

DNA of the CDR3: TGCGCCAGCAGCACCAGGAACACTGAAGCTTTCTTT. It specifies CASSTRNTEAFF. J is TRBJ1-1 and V is TRBV5-1, with D uncertain. The CDR3 totals 12 residues. Trimming left V 4 bases short and J 1 base short, with 5 bases between. Per germline, CDR1 SGHRS and CDR2 YFSETQ.